One and the same sample provided the 10 T cell receptor beta chains below, sequenced in a study of blood T cell repertoires in COVID-19. Assay: immunoSEQ multiplex PCR; the TCRdb copy retains only in-frame clones and omits some. The sample lists tens of thousands of clones; 75% were seen once. Sequenced: peripheral blood. The origin of the receptors is a woman in her forties or fifties with acute or convalescent COVID-19.

The chain carries TRBV7-2 and TRBJ2-2, with 7 bases lining up with TRBD1. Germline loops: CDR1 SGHTA, CDR2 FQGNSA. The CDR3 consists of 14 residues. With V trimmed by 7 bases and J by 6 bases, 8 bases remained unmatched. In DNA form, the CDR3 reads TGTGCCAGCACGACCAGACAGGGCCCCGGGGAGCTGTTTTTT. Translating gives CASTTRQGPGELFF.

This clone was found once. This chain connects TRBV2 to TRBJ2-7; 9 nucleotides match TRBD1. The V gene's germline CDR1 is SNHLY and CDR2 FYNNEI. The ends lost 5 bases at V and 3 bases at J; junction bases unmatched: 5. This CDR3 has 14 amino acids. The DNA of the CDR3 is TGTGCCAGCAGTTCCGGGACAGGGAACTACGAGCAGTACTTC. It yields the protein CASSSGTGNYEQYF.

This chain joins TRBV28 and TRBJ1-1; 8 bases agree with TRBD1. Germline assignment: CDR1 MDHEN and CDR2 SYDVKM. The CDR3 totals 15 residues. V lost 5 bases to trimming and J lost 1 base; unmatched junction nucleotides: 6. CDR3 loop: CASSDPGTGNTEAFF. CDR3 coding DNA: TGTGCCAGCAGTGACCCCGGGACAGGGAACACTGAAGCTTTCTTT.

This clone was seen only once. This rearrangement joins TRBV27 to TRBJ2-5; 7 bases map to TRBD1. Losses at the gene ends were 6 bases for V and 5 bases for J; bases not matched to a gene: 6. Germline-derived CDR1 and CDR2 are MNHEY and SMNVEV (reference sequence). This CDR3 comprises 13 residues. CDR3 amino acids: CASSRGGWETQYF. The DNA for the CDR3 is TGTGCCAGCAGCCGAGGGGGCTGGGAGACCCAGTACTTC.

The chain links TRBV10-3 to TRBJ2-3; 10 bases are a match to TRBD1. CDR1 is ENHRY, CDR2 SYGVKD, per germline. With V trimmed by 11 bases and J by 0 bases, 14 bases remained unmatched. The CDR3 contains 17 residues. The CDR3 protein is CAVMGDRGPFSTDTQYF. DNA of the CDR3: TGTGCCGTTATGGGAGACAGGGGGCCCTTTAGCACAGATACGCAGTATTTT.

The rearrangement joins TRBV28 to TRBJ2-7; perhaps TRBD2 as D (6 bases). V was trimmed by 5 bases and J by 3 bases, leaving 14 bases between them. The CDR3 has 14 residues. Germline V gene sequence: CDR1 MDHEN, CDR2 SYDVKM. For the CDR3, the DNA is TGTGCCAGCAGTCCCCCGGGGGAGTTCTACGAGCAGTACTTC. Translation gives CASSPPGEFYEQYF.

This rearrangement joins TRBV12-3 or TRBV12-4 to TRBJ1-1; possible D gene TRBD1, 6 bases. The CDR3 is 12 amino acids. V dropped 3 bases and J dropped 8 bases, with 10 bases sitting between them. CDR3 region: CASSLIRGEAFF. The CDR3 coding sequence is TGTGCCAGCAGTTTGATAAGGGGGGAAGCTTTCTTT.

CDR3 protein: CSVGQNSNQPQHF. The CDR3 DNA reads TGCAGCGTTGGTCAGAATAGCAATCAGCCCCAGCATTTT. The rearrangement links TRBV29-1 to TRBJ1-5; D ambiguous. The CDR3 covers 13 residues. Germline V gives CDR1 SQVTM, CDR2 ANQGSEA. The V gene lost 4 bases and the J gene lost 0 bases, with 7 bases spanning the gap.

This clone was picked up one time. This chain joins TRBV5-1 and TRBJ1-2; 8 positions match TRBD1. Losses at the gene ends were 0 bases for V and 8 bases for J; bases not matched to a gene: 6. Germline V gives CDR1 SGHRS, CDR2 YFSETQ. The CDR3 contains 14 residues. CDR3 protein: CASSLDRGISGYTF. Written as DNA, the CDR3 is TGCGCCAGCAGCTTGGACAGGGGGATCTCGGGCTACACCTTC.

In its sample, this clone was seen once. The rearrangement links TRBV4-1 to TRBJ1-2; no firm D call. Germline V CDR1 and CDR2: MGHRA, YSYEKL. The CDR3 extends over 16 amino acids. V gave up 3 bases and J gave up 5 bases, with 19 bases separating them. CDR3 nucleotides: TGCGCCAGCAGCCACACTTCGGAGAGGGATCGTTATGGCTACACCTTC. Residues: CASSHTSERDRYGYTF.